This record covers a single TCR beta chain. One end of the junction varies from germline; a read error may be responsible. The CDR3 runs 16 residues. Germline CDR1 is SGHTA and CDR2 is FQGNSA. The source of the sample is a study of shared clonotypes between healthy human individuals. Profiling relied on immunoSEQ multiplex PCR, and the TCRdb table lists in-frame clones only, not all of them. Found here are nearly 1 million clones, about three quarters of them singletons; the top ten hold approximately 1.5%. This receptor was taken from a man between 18 and 29 years old in good health. The gene calls are TRBV7-2 and TRBJ2-7; TRBD1 aligns across 9 bases. Sequencing used memory CD4+ T cells sorted from blood. The subset denotes: CD45RA-negative fraction. In nucleotides, the CDR3 is TGTGCCAGCAGCCTAGCTAGACAGGGGGGCCGCTACGAGCAGTACTTC. Its protein product is CASSLARQGGRYEQYF.